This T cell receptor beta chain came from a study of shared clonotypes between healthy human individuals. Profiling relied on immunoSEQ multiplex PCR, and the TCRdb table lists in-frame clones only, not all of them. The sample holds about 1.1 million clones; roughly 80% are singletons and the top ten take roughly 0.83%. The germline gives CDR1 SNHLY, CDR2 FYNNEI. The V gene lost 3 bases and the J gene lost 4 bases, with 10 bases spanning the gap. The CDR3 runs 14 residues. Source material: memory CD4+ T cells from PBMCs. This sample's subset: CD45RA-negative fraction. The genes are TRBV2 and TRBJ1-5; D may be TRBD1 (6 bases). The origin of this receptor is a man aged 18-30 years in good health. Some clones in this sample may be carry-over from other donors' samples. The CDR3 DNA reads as TGTGCCAGCAGTGAGGGGGGCCCTAATCAGCCCCAGCATTTT. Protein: CASSEGGPNQPQHF.